A single sample is the source of the 2 T cell receptor beta chains below, sequenced in a study of cytotoxic CD8 clonotypes in ibrutinib-treated CLL. Produced via immunoSEQ multiplex PCR; TCRdb's table is partial and in-frame only. This sample carries 15,000 to 20,000 clones, roughly four fifths of them seen once, and the ten largest clones take over 15%. The specimen was PBMCs, collected before ibrutinib treatment. The receptors come from a human donor with chronic lymphocytic leukemia.

The gene calls are TRBV5-1 and TRBJ2-5; 11 bases match TRBD2. The CDR3 sequence is 15 residues long. J was trimmed by 2 bases and V by 8 bases; bases with no gene match: 8. The V gene's germline CDR1 is SGHRS and CDR2 YFSETQ. CDR3 in DNA: TGCGCCAGTGATAGCGGGAGGGGGAGTCAAGAGACCCAGTACTTC. Translation: CASDSGRGSQETQYF.

J is TRBJ2-1 and V is TRBV5-1, with 11 bases fitting TRBD2. This CDR3 is built from 15 residues. CDR1 and CDR2 (germline): SGHRS, YFSETQ. Trimming cost V 3 bases and J 7 bases; bases outside gene matches: 6. CDR3 nucleotide sequence: TGCGCCAGCAGCTCGACTAGCGGGACCCTGAATGAGCAGTTCTTC. Translated: CASSSTSGTLNEQFF.